This T cell receptor (beta chain) was obtained from a study of T cell responses to AZD1222 COVID-19 vaccine. Whole-study findings and limits: CD4 TCRs associated with vaccination spanned spike, dominating at 160-218 and 743-854.

Remarks on this clone: Its antigen is undetermined.

Germline values: CDR1 SGHRS, CDR2 YFSETQ. The CDR3 totals 15 residues. V shed 4 bases and J shed 4 bases, with 15 bases lying between them. The repertoire was sequenced with immunoSEQ multiplex PCR; TCRdb's copy has only in-frame clones and lacks some. The sample has approximately 180,000 clones, roughly 88% seen once. The specimen comprised peripheral blood, sampled on day 0 of AZD1222 vaccination. The sequence came from an adult in good health. This chain uses TRBV5-1 with TRBJ1-3; TRBD1 is a possible D gene (5 bases). This CDR3 is CASSLWGTAGNTIYF. CDR3 sequence (DNA): TGCGCCAGCAGCCTGTGGGGGACTGCGGGAAACACCATATATTTT.